This T cell receptor (beta chain) was sequenced in a study of OX40 agonist ivuxolimab in advanced cancers. The data were produced by immunoSEQ multiplex PCR, yet TCRdb's version contains in-frame clones alone and is incomplete. The repertoire holds more than 35,000 clones, with over 60% as singletons. CDR3 length: 15 amino acids. Germline assignment: CDR1 MNHNY and CDR2 SVGAGI (reference sequence). Losses at the gene ends were 7 bases for V and 7 bases for J; bases not matched to a gene: 12. The sequence was collected from an adult with an advanced solid tumor such as melanoma, head and neck, liver or kidney cancer. The sample here was CD4+ or CD8+ T cells sorted from blood, taken in a trial of the OX40 agonist ivuxolimab. This chain links TRBV6-6 with TRBJ2-1, with 8 bases that match TRBD1. The CDR3: CASTTRTGKINEQFF. CDR3 DNA sequence: TGTGCCAGCACCACCCGGACAGGGAAGATAAATGAGCAGTTCTTC.